This TCR beta chain was identified in a study of post-analysis software for immune sequencing data. Study as a whole: Relapsing-remitting, secondary progressive and progressive-relapsing multiple sclerosis courses were included. Study outcomes and limitations: For normalized Chao1 diversity, multiple sclerosis patients scored significantly lower than controls did. By F measure, strong co-clustering occurred among samples prepared in the same batch. Controls had lower frequencies than patients of five TRBV segments, which included TRBV5-6, TRBV5-1 and TRBV20-1.

The CDR3 runs 14 residues. V lost 7 bases and J lost 6, with 16 bases in between. Per germline, CDR1 MGHDK and CDR2 SYGVNS. In regard to this clonotype: The antigen remains undetermined.

The TCR beta cDNA libraries carried unique molecular identifiers. TCRdb recomputed calls from the PCR reads with MiXCR, one row per CDR3 protein. The data hold about 160,000 distinct CDR3 sequences, with 35% to 40% observed a single time. The TCR was taken from a girl under 18 with multiple sclerosis. Sequences were derived from blood, sampled after autologous hematopoietic stem cell transplantation. The gene calls are TRBV25-1 and TRBJ2-1; a weak D match, TRBD2 (6 bases). The CDR3 here is CASTPGLRPNEQFF. For the CDR3, the DNA is TGTGCCAGCACCCCGGGACTGAGGCCCAATGAGCAGTTCTTC.